The T cell receptor (beta chain) under discussion was sequenced for a study of cytomegalovirus exposure and HLA in healthy donors. Study results and caveats: Cytomegalovirus status, reportedly, was diagnosed with high specificity and sensitivity by the classifier. Overall, around 160 TCR beta chains were annotated as cytomegalovirus-associated. Rare TCR sequences dominated, though some public TCRs recurred in many donors.

The CDR3 consists of 15 residues. In germline, CDR1 is SGHAT, CDR2 FQNNGV. V lost 1 base to trimming and J lost 2 bases, with 11 bases between them. TCRdb's table, derived via immunoSEQ multiplex PCR, lists solely in-frame clones and lacks some. The sample has 150,000 to 250,000 clones, about 81% seen once. This clone was counted only a few times. Its antigen is unknown. Sequenced: PBMCs. The receptor comes from a woman in her twenties or thirties in good health and CMV-seronegative. The genes are TRBV11-2 and TRBJ1-2; D gene unclear. The CDR3 reads CASSLGHQWNYGYTF. The CDR3 coding sequence is TGTGCCAGCAGCTTAGGACATCAATGGAACTATGGCTACACCTTC. The full variable domain, with the rest looked up from reference TRBV11-2 and TRBJ1-2, is EAGVAQSPRYKIIEKRQSVAFWCNPISGHATLYWYQQILGQGPKLLIQFQNNGVVDDSQLPKDRFSAERLKGVDSTLKIQPAKLEDSAVYLCASSLGHQWNYGYTFGSGTRLTVV.